Below, one TCR beta chain is given with its context. The data stem from a study of cytomegalovirus exposure and HLA in healthy donors. Researchers ran the PCR with 60 Vbeta and 13 Jbeta primers. Here immunoSEQ multiplex PCR was the method, and the copy in TCRdb shows in-frame clones only, minus some. The table includes about 140,000 clones, approximately 80% detected once. Trimming cost V 4 bases and J 2 bases; bases outside gene matches: 6. Germline CDR1 reads ENHRY; CDR2 reads SYGVKD. This CDR3 comprises 16 residues. Sample: PBMCs. V gene TRBV10-3 combines with J gene TRBJ2-2; 8 positions match TRBD1. This TCR was sampled from a middle-aged woman in good health and CMV-seronegative. The CDR3 loop reads CAISVGGQANTGELFF. CDR3 DNA sequence: TGTGCCATCAGTGTTGGGGGACAGGCAAACACCGGGGAGCTGTTTTTT.